This T cell receptor (beta chain) originates from a study of cytomegalovirus exposure and HLA in healthy donors. Vbeta (60) and Jbeta (13) primers were used in the PCR. The assay was immunoSEQ multiplex PCR, and TCRdb's table has in-frame clones only and misses some. The data show about 160,000 clones, 75% to 90% seen once. Points from the study as a whole: There were some V segments, including TRBV6-2 and TRBV6-3, excluded as indistinguishable. Through in vitro validation, three CMV-associated chains were shown to be specific for CMV antigens. V- and J-gene trimming in TCR beta was tied to a missense DCLRE1C variant by an analysis performed later.

As for this clone: Its antigen is not identified.

With 3 bases clipped from V and 4 bases from J, the junction kept 4 bases outside the gene matches. The germline CDR1 and CDR2 sequences are SGHAT and FQNNGV. The CDR3 consists of 15 residues. This chain joins TRBV11-2 and TRBJ2-1, with TRBD2 matching over 9 bases. What was sequenced was PBMCs. This clonotype originated in a girl aged 2 to 10 in good health and CMV-seropositive. In DNA, the CDR3 is TGTGCCAGCAGCTTTAGCGGGAGAGCTTACAATGAGCAGTTCTTC. This codes for CASSFSGRAYNEQFF.